This TCR beta chain was sequenced during a study of blood T cell dynamics during melanoma immunotherapy. Assay: immunoSEQ multiplex PCR; the TCRdb copy retains only in-frame clones and omits some. The table lists almost 15,000 clones, roughly 90% of them singletons, with 0.8% to 1% in the top ten. Time point in this sample: week 3, after first cycle of checkpoint inhibitor. Sampling occurred pretreatment (T0) and at week 3 (W3), after cycle one of checkpoint blockade. The CDR3 covers 16 residues. V was cut by 4 bases and J by 0 bases, with 15 bases left in between. CDR1 is SGHNT and CDR2 is YYREEE in the germline V gene (reference sequence).

This TCR was recovered from a human donor with melanoma. The chain carries TRBV5-4 and TRBJ2-3; no definite D call. Sample: blood, taken from a patient treated with checkpoint blockade. DNA of the CDR3: TGTGCCAGCAGCCGCCCCCGGCCTCTTAGCACAGATACGCAGTATTTT. It encodes CASSRPRPLSTDTQYF.